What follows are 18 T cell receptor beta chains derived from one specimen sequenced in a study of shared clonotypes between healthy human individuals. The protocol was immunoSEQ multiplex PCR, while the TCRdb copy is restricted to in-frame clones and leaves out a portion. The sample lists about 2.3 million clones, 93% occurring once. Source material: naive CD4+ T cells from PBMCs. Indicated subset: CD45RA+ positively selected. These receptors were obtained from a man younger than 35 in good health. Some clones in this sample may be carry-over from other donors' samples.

This CDR3 reads CASSPRDRGAVNTEAFF. The CDR3 DNA reads as TGTGCCAGCAGCCCCAGGGACAGGGGAGCTGTGAACACTGAAGCTTTCTTT. The chain is built from TRBV7-2 and TRBJ1-1, with 10 bases identical to TRBD1. Losses at the gene ends were 5 bases for V and 0 bases for J; bases not matched to a gene: 9. Germline values: CDR1 SGHTA, CDR2 FQGNSA. This CDR3 spans 17 amino acids. Full variable domain (remainder filled in from reference TRBV7-2 and TRBJ1-1): GAGVSQSPSNKVTEKGKDVELRCDPISGHTALYWYRQSLGQGLEFLIYFQGNSAPDKSGLPSDRFSAERTGGSVSTLTIQRTQQEDSAVYLCASSPRDRGAVNTEAFFGQGTRLTVV.

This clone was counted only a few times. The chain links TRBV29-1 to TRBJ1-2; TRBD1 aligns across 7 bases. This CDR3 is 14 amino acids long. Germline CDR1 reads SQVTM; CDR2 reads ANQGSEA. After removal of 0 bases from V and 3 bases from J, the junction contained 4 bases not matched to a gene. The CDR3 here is CSVEDRTGDYGYTF. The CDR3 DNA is TGCAGCGTTGAAGATAGAACAGGGGACTATGGCTACACCTTC.

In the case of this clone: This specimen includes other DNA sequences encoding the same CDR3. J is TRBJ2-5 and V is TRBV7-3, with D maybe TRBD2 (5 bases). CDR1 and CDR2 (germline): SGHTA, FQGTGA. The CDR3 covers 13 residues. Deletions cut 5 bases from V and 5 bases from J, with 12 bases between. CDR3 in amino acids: CASSLSGSETQYF. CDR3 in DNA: TGTGCCAGCAGCCTGAGCGGATCGGAGACCCAGTACTTC.

CDR3 sequence reads: CASSLWGSGYTF. The CDR3 DNA follows: TGTGCCAGCAGTTTATGGGGATCTGGCTACACCTTC. The V and J genes are TRBV28 and TRBJ1-2; no clear D gene. Germline V gene data show CDR1 as MDHEN and CDR2 as SYDVKM. The CDR3 has 12 amino acids. V lost 0 bases and J lost 7, with 6 bases in between.

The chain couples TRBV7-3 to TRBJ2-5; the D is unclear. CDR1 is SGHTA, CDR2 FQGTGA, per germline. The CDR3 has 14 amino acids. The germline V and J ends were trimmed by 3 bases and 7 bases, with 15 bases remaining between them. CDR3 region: CASSFLRSSGTQYF. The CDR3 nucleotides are TGTGCCAGCAGCTTCTTAAGAAGCTCGGGGACCCAGTACTTC.

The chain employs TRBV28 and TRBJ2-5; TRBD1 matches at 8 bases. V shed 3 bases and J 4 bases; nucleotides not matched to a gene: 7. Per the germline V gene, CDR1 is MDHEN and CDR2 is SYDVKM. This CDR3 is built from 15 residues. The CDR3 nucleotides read TGTGCCAGCAGTTTCGTGGACAGGGTGGGAGAGACCCAGTACTTC. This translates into CASSFVDRVGETQYF.

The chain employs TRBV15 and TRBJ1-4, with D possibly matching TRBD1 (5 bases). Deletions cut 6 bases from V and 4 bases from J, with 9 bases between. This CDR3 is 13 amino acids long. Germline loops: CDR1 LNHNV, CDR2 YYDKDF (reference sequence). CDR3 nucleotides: TGTGCCACCAGACGAGGGGTTAATGAAAAACTGTTTTTT. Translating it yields CATRRGVNEKLFF.

The CDR3 nucleotides read TGTGCCAGCTCACCGTCGACAGGCATGGGCACTGAAGCTTTCTTT. Its translation is CASSPSTGMGTEAFF. The chain joins TRBV18 to TRBJ1-1; TRBD1 is a possible D gene (6 bases). V was shortened by 3 bases and J by 4 bases, with 15 bases between the two germline ends. The germline CDR1 and CDR2 sequences are KGHSH and LQKENI. The CDR3 has 15 residues.

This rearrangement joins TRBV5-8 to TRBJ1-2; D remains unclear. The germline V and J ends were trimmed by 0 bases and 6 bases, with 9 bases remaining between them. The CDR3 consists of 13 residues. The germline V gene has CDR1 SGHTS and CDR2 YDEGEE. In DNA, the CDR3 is TGTGCCAGCAGCTTGGGGGGTGCCGATGGCTACACCTTC. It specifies CASSLGGADGYTF. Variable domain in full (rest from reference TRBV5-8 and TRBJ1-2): EAGVTQSPTHLIKTRGQQATLRCSPISGHTSVYWYQQALGLGLQFLLWYDEGEERNRGNFPPRFSGRQFPNYSSELNVNALELEDSALYLCASSLGGADGYTFGSGTRLTVV.

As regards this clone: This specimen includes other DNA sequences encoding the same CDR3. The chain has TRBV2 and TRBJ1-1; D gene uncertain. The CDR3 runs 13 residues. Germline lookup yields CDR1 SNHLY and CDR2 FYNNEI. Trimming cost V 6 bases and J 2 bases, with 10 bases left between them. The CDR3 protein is CASRVDGNTEAFF. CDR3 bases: TGTGCCAGCAGAGTGGACGGCAACACTGAAGCTTTCTTT.

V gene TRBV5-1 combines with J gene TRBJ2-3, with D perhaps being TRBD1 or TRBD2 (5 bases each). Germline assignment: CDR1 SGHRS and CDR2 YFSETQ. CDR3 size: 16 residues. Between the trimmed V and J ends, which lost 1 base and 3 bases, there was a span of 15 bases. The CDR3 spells CASSLWAEWGTDTQYF. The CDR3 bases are TGCGCCAGCAGCTTGTGGGCGGAGTGGGGGACAGATACGCAGTATTTT.

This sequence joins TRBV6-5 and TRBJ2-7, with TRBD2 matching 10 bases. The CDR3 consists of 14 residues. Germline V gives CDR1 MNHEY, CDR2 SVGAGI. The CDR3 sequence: CAVGRTSGTYEQYF. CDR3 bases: TGTGCAGTAGGCAGGACTAGCGGTACCTACGAGCAGTACTTC.

The DNA for the CDR3 is TGTGCCAGCAGTTTATCAGCAGGAGTCTACGAGCAGTACTTC. Encoded protein: CASSLSAGVYEQYF. The rearrangement uses TRBV27 and TRBJ2-7; D gene ambiguous. The germline CDR1 and CDR2 sequences are MNHEY and SMNVEV (reference sequence). This CDR3 is built from 14 residues. V lost 0 bases to trimming and J lost 3 bases, with 9 bases between them.

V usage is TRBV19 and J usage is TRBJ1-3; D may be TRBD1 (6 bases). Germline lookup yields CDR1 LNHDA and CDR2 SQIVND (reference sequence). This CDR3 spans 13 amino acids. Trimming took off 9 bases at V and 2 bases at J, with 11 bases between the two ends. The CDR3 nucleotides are TGTGCCAGCCGAAACAGGGCTGGAAACACCATATATTTT. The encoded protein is CASRNRAGNTIYF.

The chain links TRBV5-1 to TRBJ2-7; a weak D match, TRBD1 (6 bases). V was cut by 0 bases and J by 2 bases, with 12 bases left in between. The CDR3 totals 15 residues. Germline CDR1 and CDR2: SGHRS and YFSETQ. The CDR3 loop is CASSLVYRATYEQYF. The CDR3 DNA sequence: TGCGCCAGCAGCTTGGTTTACAGGGCGACCTACGAGCAGTACTTC.

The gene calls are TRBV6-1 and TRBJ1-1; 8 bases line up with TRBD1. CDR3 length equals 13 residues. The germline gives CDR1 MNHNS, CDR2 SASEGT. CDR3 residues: CAARQGMETEAFF. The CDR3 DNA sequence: TGTGCGGCTCGACAGGGGATGGAAACTGAAGCTTTCTTT.

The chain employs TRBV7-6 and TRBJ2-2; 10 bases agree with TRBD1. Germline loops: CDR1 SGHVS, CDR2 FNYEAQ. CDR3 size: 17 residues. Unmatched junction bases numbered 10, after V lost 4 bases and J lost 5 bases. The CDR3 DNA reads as TGTGCCAGCAGCTCATTCTCGGACAGGGGGATAACCGGGGAGCTGTTTTTT. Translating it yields CASSSFSDRGITGELFF.

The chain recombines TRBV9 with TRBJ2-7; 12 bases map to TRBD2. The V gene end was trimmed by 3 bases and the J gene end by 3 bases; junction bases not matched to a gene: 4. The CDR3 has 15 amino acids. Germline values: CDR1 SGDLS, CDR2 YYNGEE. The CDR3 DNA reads TGTGCCAGCAGCGCAGGACTAGCGGGACTCTACGAGCAGTACTTC. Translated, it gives CASSAGLAGLYEQYF.